These T cell receptor beta chains were read from a single sample in a study of T cells in localized non-small cell lung cancer. Sequencing used immunoSEQ multiplex PCR; TCRdb keeps in-frame clones, though not all of them. Of some 10,000 clones listed, 70% to 90% are singletons. The specimen comprised peripheral blood, sampled before any cancer treatment. These TCRs come from a male donor aged 60 or older with stage III lung adenocarcinoma. Each CDR3 is given with its conserved first and last residue. A D gene is named only where the DNA matches it firmly. Rows give clone size only sometimes, using once, few, many, or a class for an expanded clone.

v_call	j_call	d_call	clone_size	cdr3_nt	cdr3_aa
TRBV5-6	TRBJ1-3	NA	once	TGTGCCAGCAGCCTGGGACGCTCTGGAAACACCATATATTTT	CASSLGRSGNTIYF
TRBV28	TRBJ1-1	TRBD1	NA	TGTGCCAGCAGTTTCCCTCAGGGGGTTCGGACTGAAGCTTTCTTT	CASSFPQGVRTEAFF
TRBV7-2	TRBJ2-3	TRBD1	NA	TGTGCCAGCAGCTCGGGACAGGGGGCCGGAGATACGCAGTATTTT	CASSSGQGAGDTQYF
TRBV4-2	TRBJ2-5	TRBD2	NA	TGTGCCAGCAGCCAAGACGGGGGGTCTAGCGCTCCCCAAGAGACCCAGTACTTC	CASSQDGGSSAPQETQYF
TRBV28	TRBJ2-3	NA	NA	TGTGCCAGCAGCTTCCTAAGTGGCACAGATACGCAGTATTTT	CASSFLSGTDTQYF
TRBV28	TRBJ2-1	NA	few	TGTGCCAGCAACCCCCTAGGAGGATTACTTTACAATGAGCAGTTCTTC	CASNPLGGLLYNEQFF
TRBV6-5	TRBJ1-1	TRBD1	NA	TGTGCCAGCAACAGGGGCCCGGACACTGAAGCTTTCTTT	CASNRGPDTEAFF
TRBV27	TRBJ2-7	NA	few	TGTGCCAGCAGCTCGGGCCTCTACGAGCAGTACTTC	CASSSGLYEQYF
TRBV2	TRBJ1-2	TRBD1	NA	TGTGCCAGCAGCGCATCCCCGGGACAGGGAATGGGTGGCTACACCTTC	CASSASPGQGMGGYTF
TRBV9	TRBJ2-3	TRBD2	few	TGTGCCAGCAGCGTAGGCGGGAGACCCACAGATACGCAGTATTTT	CASSVGGRPTDTQYF
TRBV7-8	TRBJ2-1	NA	NA	TGTGCCAGCAGCTTAAATCCCGCCGATGAGCAGTTCTTC	CASSLNPADEQFF
TRBV19	TRBJ2-7	NA	NA	TGTGCCAGTAGTATAGTAGGGGCTTCCTACGAGCAGTACTTC	CASSIVGASYEQYF
TRBV12-5	TRBJ1-1	NA	NA	TGTGCTAGTGGTTTGGGGCAGACTTCCGACACTGAAGCTTTCTTT	CASGLGQTSDTEAFF
TRBV14	TRBJ2-1	NA	NA	TGTGCCAGCAGCACCGCAATCTCCTACAATGAGCAGTTCTTC	CASSTAISYNEQFF
TRBV7-3	TRBJ2-3	NA	NA	TGTGCCAGCAGCTTAACTCCAGGGGTGGCAGATACGCAGTATTTT	CASSLTPGVADTQYF
TRBV6-1	TRBJ1-3	NA	NA	TGTGCCAGCAGTGATGCCCTGGCGGGAAACACCATATATTTT	CASSDALAGNTIYF